Below, 24 T cell receptor beta chains from the same sample are listed, as sequenced in a study of vaccination effects on CD4 cells after COVID-19. This table comes from immunoSEQ multiplex PCR, and its TCRdb copy is limited to in-frame clones, with some not included. This sample has about 48,000 clones, with approximately 65% found just once. Subsequent to a culture period of under 11 days, CD4+ T cells were isolated. Which antigens these TCRs recognize remains unknown. Sequenced material: CD4+ T cells from PBMCs cultured without peptide, taken before COVID-19 vaccination. These receptors were obtained from a human donor who received a COVID-19 vaccine.

The chain couples TRBV6-5 to TRBJ1-6; D ambiguous. V lost 0 bases, J lost 8 bases, and 14 bases lay in between. Germline V lookup: CDR1 MNHEY, CDR2 SVGAGI. The CDR3 is made up of 16 amino acids. In DNA, the CDR3 is TGTGCCAGCAGTTACTCTGTGGCGGGGATCCATTCACCCCTCCACTTT. This sequence encodes CASSYSVAGIHSPLHF.

J is TRBJ2-7 and V is TRBV11-2, with D perhaps matching TRBD2 (7 bases). Germline CDR1 and CDR2: SGHAT and FQNNGV. CDR3 length equals 15 residues. V was cut by 1 base and J by 3 bases, with 13 bases left in between. In DNA, the CDR3 is TGTGCCAGCAGCTTAGGTATGGGAGGGGGCTACGAGCAGTACTTC. This codes for CASSLGMGGGYEQYF.

This clone was seen just once. V is TRBV5-1 and J is TRBJ2-1, with D possibly matching TRBD2 (7 bases). Trimming took 0 bases from V and 4 from J, leaving 14 bases between them. The CDR3 consists of 16 residues. Germline V CDR1 and CDR2: SGHRS, YFSETQ. The CDR3 loop is CASSLVAGAIYNEQFF. DNA of the CDR3: TGCGCCAGCAGCTTGGTGGCGGGGGCCATTTACAATGAGCAGTTCTTC.

This clone has just a few counts. V is TRBV12-5 and J is TRBJ1-3, with D possibly matching TRBD1 (6 bases). This CDR3 comprises 17 residues. Trimming removed 1 base at V and 0 bases at J, with 13 bases between. The germline gives CDR1 LGHNT, CDR2 FRNRAP. The CDR3 DNA sequence: TGTGCTAGTGGTTTGGCCCTACAGGGTTTCTCTGGAAACACCATATATTTT. Its protein product is CASGLALQGFSGNTIYF. Full variable domain (remainder filled in from reference TRBV12-5 and TRBJ1-3): DARVTQTPRHKVTEMGQEVTMRCQPILGHNTVFWYRQTMMQGLELLAYFRNRAPLDDSGMPKDRFSAEMPDATLATLKIQPSEPRDSAVYFCASGLALQGFSGNTIYFGEGSWLTVV.

This clone was counted between two and nine times. This chain joins TRBV6-5 and TRBJ1-1; no firm D call. The CDR3 has 11 residues. Germline CDR1 MNHEY, CDR2 SVGAGI. The germline V and J ends were trimmed by 8 bases and 6 bases, with 10 bases remaining between them. The CDR3 loop reads CASQLGPEAFF. In nucleotides, the CDR3 is TGTGCCAGCCAATTGGGCCCTGAAGCTTTCTTT.

V usage is TRBV28 and J usage is TRBJ1-1, with TRBD1 identical over 7 bases. CDR1 and CDR2 (germline): MDHEN, SYDVKM. With 8 bases clipped from V and 3 bases from J, the junction kept 6 bases outside the gene matches. The CDR3 is 13 residues long. CDR3 loop: CASGRGRDTEAFF. The CDR3 DNA is TGTGCCAGCGGAAGGGGGCGGGACACTGAAGCTTTCTTT.

This clone was counted only a few times. One junction end disagrees with the germline gene, perhaps due to a read error. The chain links TRBV7-7 to TRBJ2-1, with a tentative D call TRBD2 (5 bases). Germline V gene data show CDR1 as SSHAT and CDR2 as FNYEAQ (reference sequence). The CDR3 sequence is 16 residues long. The CDR3 nucleotides read TGTGCTAGCAGCTTAGATGAGGCGTCGGGGTACAATGAGCAGTTCTTC. This codes for CASSLDEASGYNEQFF.

The CDR3: CASSQGLGEQYEQYF. The DNA of the CDR3 is TGTGCCAGCAGCCAAGGACTCGGGGAACAATACGAGCAGTACTTC. The chain has TRBV4-2 and TRBJ2-7; D is possibly TRBD2 (5 bases). V gave up 1 base and J gave up 4 bases, with 14 bases separating them. Per germline, CDR1 LGHNA and CDR2 YNFKEQ. CDR3 length: 15 amino acids.

The table lists this clone with a count of one. The chain carries TRBV11-1 and TRBJ2-7, with no clear D. There are 12 residues in the CDR3. The ends were cut back, 5 bases at V and 4 bases at J, with 9 bases in the middle. Germline loops: CDR1 SGHAT, CDR2 FQDESV (reference sequence). The DNA of the CDR3 is TGTGCCAGCAGCGGTGAGGTGTACGAGCAGTACTTC. Its protein product is CASSGEVYEQYF.

The chain links TRBV6-4 to TRBJ2-3; 7 bases map to TRBD1. The CDR3 is made up of 14 amino acids. The germline V gene encodes CDR1 MRHNA and CDR2 SNTAGT. V lost 8 bases to trimming and J lost 2 bases; unmatched junction nucleotides: 7. This chain's CDR3 is CASRQGRHTDTQYF. In DNA form, the CDR3 reads TGTGCCAGCCGACAGGGACGGCACACAGATACGCAGTATTTT.

The chain joins TRBV7-6 to TRBJ2-1, with 11 bases fitting TRBD2. V shed 6 bases, J shed 3 bases, and the junction held 4 bases outside the gene matches. Germline V gene lookup returns CDR1 SGHVS and CDR2 FNYEAQ. CDR3 length: 15 residues. The CDR3 DNA follows: TGTGCCAGCAGTTCTAGCGGGAGGCGCTACAATGAGCAGTTCTTC. This translates into CASSSSGRRYNEQFF.

The chain couples TRBV12-3 or TRBV12-4 to TRBJ2-3, with D perhaps matching TRBD1 (6 bases). CDR3 length equals 13 residues. Deletions cut 6 bases from V and 1 base from J, with 8 bases between. The CDR3, as DNA: TGTGCCAGCAGCCGGACAGGCACAGATACGCAGTATTTT. Translated: CASSRTGTDTQYF.

V usage is TRBV5-1 and J usage is TRBJ2-5, with 10 bases matching TRBD2. The ends lost 1 base at V and 4 bases at J; junction bases unmatched: 4. This CDR3 has 15 amino acids. Germline CDR1 and CDR2: SGHRS and YFSETQ. This CDR3 is CASSLSSGRGETQYF. The CDR3, as DNA: TGCGCCAGCAGCTTGTCTAGCGGGAGAGGAGAGACCCAGTACTTC.

The rearrangement joins TRBV6-6 to TRBJ2-2; no reliable D call. With 0 bases removed from V and 5 bases from J, the gap between germline ends came to 7 bases. Germline-derived CDR1 and CDR2 are MNHNY and SVGAGI (reference sequence). This CDR3 region has 14 residues. DNA for the CDR3: TGTGCCAGCAGTTACTCGGGTGTTACCGGGGAGCTGTTTTTT. Protein sequence: CASSYSGVTGELFF.

The V gene is TRBV6-5, the J gene TRBJ1-5; D perhaps matches TRBD1 (5 bases). The V end lost 6 bases, the J end lost 7 bases, and 13 bases lay between the germline ends. The CDR3 has 13 amino acids. Germline V gene data show CDR1 as MNHEY and CDR2 as SVGAGI. For the CDR3, the DNA is TGTGCCAGCAGGGGGGTCCGCGGACAGCCCCAGCATTTT. Its protein product is CASRGVRGQPQHF.

This clone was detected a few times. The chain has TRBV9 and TRBJ2-5; D unclear. CDR3 length equals 14 residues. CDR1 is SGDLS, CDR2 YYNGEE, per germline. The V gene lost 1 base and the J gene lost 2 bases, with 9 bases spanning the gap. CDR3 residues: CASSVQSEQETQYF. The CDR3 DNA reads as TGTGCCAGCAGCGTACAGTCGGAACAAGAGACCCAGTACTTC. Full variable domain (outside the CDR3, taken from reference TRBV9 and TRBJ2-5): DSGVTQTPKHLITATGQRVTLRCSPRSGDLSVYWYQQSLDQGLQFLIQYYNGEERAKGNILERFSAQQFPDLHSELNLSSLELGDSALYFCASSVQSEQETQYFGPGTRLLVL.

The rearrangement uses TRBV28 and TRBJ1-5, with 8 nucleotides matching TRBD1. The CDR3 consists of 15 residues. The V gene end was trimmed by 1 base and the J gene end by 2 bases; junction bases not matched to a gene: 1. Germline-derived CDR1 and CDR2 are MDHEN and SYDVKM. The CDR3 here is CASSLLGQGNQPQHF. Written as DNA, the CDR3 is TGTGCCAGCAGTTTATTGGGACAGGGCAATCAGCCCCAGCATTTT. Full variable domain (outside the CDR3, taken from reference TRBV28 and TRBJ1-5): DVKVTQSSRYLVKRTGEKVFLECVQDMDHENMFWYRQDPGLGLRLIYFSYDVKMKEKGDIPEGYSVSREKKERFSLILESASTNQTSMYLCASSLLGQGNQPQHFGDGTRLSIL.

This clone was observed a handful of times. This chain links TRBV5-1 with TRBJ2-2; D not certain. Germline CDR1 SGHRS, CDR2 YFSETQ. This CDR3 has 13 amino acids. Trimming pared 0 bases from V and 7 bases from J, leaving 7 bases between. CDR3 amino acids: CASSLGEIGELFF. CDR3 sequence (DNA): TGCGCCAGCAGCTTGGGAGAAATCGGGGAGCTGTTTTTT.

The genes are TRBV7-6 and TRBJ2-1, with TRBD2 identical over 8 bases. Per the germline V gene, CDR1 is SGHVS and CDR2 is FNYEAQ. The CDR3 extends over 16 amino acids. V gave up 7 bases and J gave up 8 bases; unmatched junction bases: 16. CDR3 DNA sequence: TGTGCCAGCACCCCGAGGGGCCAGCGGGAGTGGTATGAGCAGTTCTTC. Protein sequence: CASTPRGQREWYEQFF.

This chain links TRBV7-2 with TRBJ1-5; 10 bases agree with TRBD1. V lost 4 bases and J lost 7; bases outside the gene matches: 1. The CDR3 loop spans 13 amino acids. Germline V gene sequence: CDR1 SGHTA, CDR2 FQGNSA. In DNA, the CDR3 is TGTGCCAGCAGCTCGACAGGGGGCCAGCCCCAGCATTTT. This encodes CASSSTGGQPQHF.

In DNA form, the CDR3 reads TGTGCCAGTAGTATTAAACAGGATTCAGCAGCTTTCTTT. Protein product: CASSIKQDSAAFF. The chain employs TRBV19 and TRBJ1-1, with D perhaps TRBD1 (5 bases). Germline V lookup: CDR1 LNHDA, CDR2 SQIVND (reference sequence). The V and J ends lost 3 bases and 10 bases respectively, with 15 bases between them. The CDR3 sequence is 13 residues long.

This clone came up a few times. The V gene is TRBV7-2, the J gene TRBJ1-2; D remains unclear. V gave up 1 base and J gave up 6 bases, with 15 bases separating them. Per germline, CDR1 SGHTA and CDR2 FQGNSA. This CDR3 region has 15 residues. The CDR3 region has the DNA TGTGCCAGCAGCTTAGTAGGGCTGCAAAGGGATGGCTACACCTTC. This translates into CASSLVGLQRDGYTF. Combining the CDR3 with reference TRBV7-2 and TRBJ1-2 gives the whole variable domain GAGVSQSPSNKVTEKGKDVELRCDPISGHTALYWYRQSLGQGLEFLIYFQGNSAPDKSGLPSDRFSAERTGGSVSTLTIQRTQQEDSAVYLCASSLVGLQRDGYTFGSGTRLTVV.

The V and J genes are TRBV24-1 and TRBJ2-7; D is undetermined. With 3 bases removed from V and 4 bases from J, the gap between germline ends came to 12 bases. The CDR3 length is 14 residues. Germline V gene sequence: CDR1 KGHDR, CDR2 SFDVKD. As DNA, the CDR3 is TGTGCCACCAGTGATCCCTTATCCGGTTACGAGCAGTACTTC. Encoded protein: CATSDPLSGYEQYF.

This sequence joins TRBV9 and TRBJ1-2; no firm D call. The germline V gene encodes CDR1 SGDLS and CDR2 YYNGEE. The germline V and J ends were trimmed by 2 bases and 6 bases, with 8 bases remaining between them. The CDR3 extends over 12 amino acids. DNA of the CDR3: TGTGCCAGCAGCGTTGACGGGGATGGCTACACCTTC. Its translation: CASSVDGDGYTF. The whole variable domain, remainder taken from reference TRBV9 and TRBJ1-2, is DSGVTQTPKHLITATGQRVTLRCSPRSGDLSVYWYQQSLDQGLQFLIQYYNGEERAKGNILERFSAQQFPDLHSELNLSSLELGDSALYFCASSVDGDGYTFGSGTRLTVV.